The 25 T cell receptor beta chains given below trace back to one sample, sequenced in a study of blood T cell repertoires in COVID-19. TCRdb's table, derived via immunoSEQ multiplex PCR, lists solely in-frame clones and lacks some. The repertoire has almost 55,000 clones, over 75% of them found once; the top ten carry 7.5% to 9.5%. Sequences were obtained from peripheral blood. The receptor set was obtained from a woman in her thirties or forties with active COVID-19.

This chain joins TRBV7-2 and TRBJ2-3, with 9 bases that match TRBD2. The CDR3 totals 17 residues. V trimming: 3 bases; J trimming: 4 bases; junction bases outside the gene matches: 11. Germline values: CDR1 SGHTA, CDR2 FQGNSA. CDR3 nucleotide sequence: TGTGCCAGCAGCTTGGCACCAGCGGGGGGTGGAGCAGATACGCAGTATTTT. Translated, it gives CASSLAPAGGGADTQYF.

The chain has TRBV2 and TRBJ2-5, with D maybe TRBD1 (5 bases). Germline V gene sequence: CDR1 SNHLY, CDR2 FYNNEI. Trimming took off 7 bases at V and 0 bases at J, with 12 bases between the two ends. The CDR3 is 14 amino acids. For the CDR3, the DNA is TGTGCCAGCACCCTGACAGATAACCAAGAGACCCAGTACTTC. Protein product: CASTLTDNQETQYF.

The rearrangement joins TRBV5-1 to TRBJ2-1; perhaps TRBD1 as D (6 bases). V was cut by 7 bases and J by 0 bases, with 11 bases left in between. In germline, CDR1 is SGHRS, CDR2 YFSETQ. The CDR3 is 14 residues long. CDR3 sequence (DNA): TGCGCCAGCTCAGACAGGAGCTCCTACAATGAGCAGTTCTTC. Translating gives CASSDRSSYNEQFF.

The CDR3 region has the DNA TGTGCCAGCAGCTGGACTAGGTTCCAAGAGACCCAGTACTTC. Translated, it gives CASSWTRFQETQYF. The chain links TRBV11-2 to TRBJ2-5, with TRBD2 matching 7 bases. Germline CDR1 reads SGHAT; CDR2 reads FQNNGV. The CDR3 loop spans 14 amino acids. The trim removed 4 bases at V and 1 base at J, leaving 3 bases unmatched. The whole variable domain, filled in from reference TRBV11-2 and TRBJ2-5, reads EAGVAQSPRYKIIEKRQSVAFWCNPISGHATLYWYQQILGQGPKLLIQFQNNGVVDDSQLPKDRFSAERLKGVDSTLKIQPAKLEDSAVYLCASSWTRFQETQYFGPGTRLLVL.

This clone came up a few times. V gene TRBV5-1 combines with J gene TRBJ1-3; the D gene is possibly TRBD1 (5 bases). Deletions cut 1 base from V and 4 bases from J, with 6 bases between. Germline V lookup: CDR1 SGHRS, CDR2 YFSETQ. The CDR3 is made up of 13 amino acids. In nucleotides, the CDR3 is TGCGCCAGCAGCTTGACAGGAGGAAACACCATATATTTT. It encodes CASSLTGGNTIYF.

The chain combines TRBV5-1 with TRBJ2-2; 8 bases agree with TRBD1. Trimming cost V 1 base and J 1 base; bases outside gene matches: 0. Germline CDR1 SGHRS, CDR2 YFSETQ. The CDR3 extends over 15 amino acids. The CDR3 sequence is CASSLTGGNTGELFF. Written as DNA, the CDR3 is TGCGCCAGCAGCTTGACAGGGGGGAACACCGGGGAGCTGTTTTTT.

The chain has TRBV6-5 and TRBJ1-2; 8 bases are a match to TRBD1. V shed 7 bases and J 4 bases; nucleotides not matched to a gene: 8. The CDR3 is 14 residues long. CDR1 and CDR2 (germline): MNHEY, SVGAGI. DNA of the CDR3: TGTGCCAGCACCCCACGGGACAGGACCTATGGCTACACCTTC. Translation: CASTPRDRTYGYTF.

This chain uses TRBV19 with TRBJ1-1; possible D gene TRBD1, 5 bases. Germline V lookup: CDR1 LNHDA, CDR2 SQIVND (reference sequence). The CDR3 spans 12 residues. The V end was cut by 0 bases, the J end by 9 bases, with 8 bases between. CDR3 residues: CASSIDRAQAFF. In DNA, the CDR3 is TGTGCCAGTAGTATAGACAGGGCGCAAGCTTTCTTT.

The V call is TRBV7-9, the J call TRBJ2-3; 8 bases fit TRBD1. With V trimmed by 6 bases and J by 1 base, 15 bases remained unmatched. The CDR3 extends over 18 amino acids. Germline CDR1 is SEHNR and CDR2 is FQNEAQ (reference sequence). The CDR3 DNA is TGTGCCAGCAGACCGAATCCCCGGGACAGGAAACGCACAGATACGCAGTATTTT. Protein sequence: CASRPNPRDRKRTDTQYF.

The table lists this clone with a count of one. J is TRBJ2-7 and V is TRBV6-1, with D possibly matching TRBD2 (6 bases). This CDR3 has 15 residues. Trimming took 1 base from V and 5 from J, leaving 15 bases between them. Germline V gene data show CDR1 as MNHNS and CDR2 as SASEGT. This CDR3 is CASSEEGAGSNEQYF. The CDR3 coding sequence is TGTGCCAGCAGTGAAGAAGGGGCGGGGAGCAACGAGCAGTACTTC.

V usage is TRBV12-3 or TRBV12-4 and J usage is TRBJ1-1; D may be TRBD1 (6 bases). The germline V and J ends were trimmed by 6 bases and 5 bases, with 13 bases remaining between them. This CDR3 comprises 13 residues. The CDR3 nucleotides read TGTGCCAGCAGCCTGACACAGGGTACTGAAGCTTTCTTT. Protein: CASSLTQGTEAFF.

The chain is built from TRBV18 and TRBJ1-1; no firm D call. The germline V and J ends were trimmed by 2 bases and 1 base, with 14 bases remaining between them. Germline V gene data show CDR1 as KGHSH and CDR2 as LQKENI. CDR3 length equals 16 residues. The CDR3 DNA reads TGTGCCAGCTCACCAAAGATGGTGGGCCAGAACACTGAAGCTTTCTTT. This translates into CASSPKMVGQNTEAFF.

V gene TRBV6-5 combines with J gene TRBJ1-5, with D unresolved. The CDR3 consists of 14 residues. Trimming cost V 0 bases and J 0 bases, with 3 bases left between them. Germline V CDR1 and CDR2: MNHEY, SVGAGI. DNA for the CDR3: TGTGCCAGCAGTTACTCGAGTAGCAATCAGCCCCAGCATTTT. This codes for CASSYSSSNQPQHF.

The V and J genes are TRBV18 and TRBJ2-4, with 8 positions matching TRBD1. CDR1 is KGHSH, CDR2 LQKENI, per germline. The V segment lost 2 bases and the J segment 4 bases; nucleotides outside the gene matches: 10. The CDR3 covers 17 residues. CDR3 nucleotides: TGTGCCAGCTCACCAGTACAGGGGGTTCGCGAAAAAAACATTCAGTACTTC. This encodes CASSPVQGVREKNIQYF.

This chain connects TRBV19 to TRBJ1-5; D ambiguous. This CDR3 has 16 residues. The V gene's germline CDR1 is LNHDA and CDR2 SQIVND (reference sequence). V lost 7 bases to trimming and J lost 0 bases, with 16 bases between them. Written as DNA, the CDR3 is TGTGCCAGTATGGGCGAGGGAGGGTCTAGCAATCAGCCCCAGCATTTT. The encoded protein is CASMGEGGSSNQPQHF. Looking up the rest from reference TRBV19 and TRBJ1-5 gives the full variable domain: DGGITQSPKYLFRKEGQNVTLSCEQNLNHDAMYWYRQDPGQGLRLIYYSQIVNDFQKGDIAEGYSVSREKKESFPLTVTSAQKNPTAFYLCASMGEGGSSNQPQHFGDGTRLSIL.

The genes are TRBV11-3 and TRBJ1-6; D is perhaps TRBD1 (5 bases). The V and J ends lost 5 bases and 9 bases respectively, with 11 bases between them. Germline-derived CDR1 and CDR2 are SGHNT and YENEEA. The CDR3 has 13 residues. CDR3 sequence (DNA): TGTGCCAGCAGCAGGGGTTTGGGTTCACCCCTCCACTTT. This sequence encodes CASSRGLGSPLHF.

The V and J genes are TRBV5-1 and TRBJ2-3; 10 bases are shared with TRBD1. The ends lost 4 bases at V and 2 bases at J; junction bases unmatched: 7. Germline V lookup: CDR1 SGHRS, CDR2 YFSETQ. The CDR3 contains 16 residues. CDR3 DNA: TGCGCCAGCAGCCCAGCCGGGACAGGGGCCACAGATACGCAGTATTTT. As protein: CASSPAGTGATDTQYF.

The chain employs TRBV3-1 (or the pseudogene TRBV3-2) and TRBJ1-5; 9 positions agree with TRBD1. Germline-derived CDR1 and CDR2 are LGHDT and YNNKEL (reference sequence). V lost 4 bases to trimming and J lost 3 bases; unmatched junction nucleotides: 4. The CDR3 totals 15 residues. For the CDR3, the DNA is TGTGCCAGCAGCCGGGGGACAGGGAACAATCAGCCCCAGCATTTT. It encodes CASSRGTGNNQPQHF.

V gene TRBV7-3 combines with J gene TRBJ1-2, with D unclear. V lost 2 bases and J 0 bases, leaving 13 bases between the germline ends. This CDR3 has 16 residues. Germline V gives CDR1 SGHTA, CDR2 FQGTGA. CDR3 sequence: CASSLWARSSNYGYTF. The CDR3, as DNA: TGTGCCAGCAGCTTATGGGCACGATCCTCTAACTATGGCTACACCTTC.

The chain uses TRBV6-5 and TRBJ1-4; 7 positions match TRBD1. Trimming took 0 bases from V and 5 from J; bases not matched to a gene: 0. Germline V gene lookup returns CDR1 MNHEY and CDR2 SVGAGI. The CDR3 extends over 14 amino acids. The CDR3 reads CASSYSRGNEKLFF. As DNA, the CDR3 is TGTGCCAGCAGTTACTCCAGGGGGAATGAAAAACTGTTTTTT.

V gene TRBV6-6 combines with J gene TRBJ2-2; TRBD2 is a possible D gene (7 bases). CDR3 length: 16 residues. CDR1 and CDR2 from the germline V gene are MNHNY and SVGAGI (reference sequence). Trimming cost V 7 bases and J 5 bases, with 20 bases left between them. In nucleotides, the CDR3 is TGTGCCAGCACCGATACTGGGGGGGGGCGGACCGGGGAGCTGTTTTTT. Translating it yields CASTDTGGGRTGELFF.

The chain recombines TRBV4-1 with TRBJ2-1; D is perhaps TRBD2 (7 bases). The CDR3 runs 15 residues. Trimming stripped 6 bases from V and 7 bases from J, with 19 bases between. Germline V lookup: CDR1 MGHRA, CDR2 YSYEKL. CDR3 residues: CASSPMGGARNEQFF. In DNA form, the CDR3 reads TGCGCCAGCAGTCCTATGGGGGGGGCGAGGAATGAGCAGTTCTTC.

V is TRBV6-1 and J is TRBJ1-2; the match to TRBD1 covers 7 bases. The germline CDR1 and CDR2 sequences are MNHNS and SASEGT. V shed 2 bases and J 3 bases; nucleotides not matched to a gene: 15. The CDR3 extends over 18 amino acids. CDR3 region: CASSEYPWTGRTDYGYTF. The DNA of the CDR3 is TGTGCCAGCAGTGAATACCCCTGGACAGGCAGAACAGACTATGGCTACACCTTC.

This chain uses TRBV3-1 (or the pseudogene TRBV3-2) with TRBJ1-6, with D uncertain. Trimming took off 5 bases at V and 0 bases at J, with 14 bases between the two ends. CDR3 size: 17 residues. Per the germline V gene, CDR1 is LGHDT and CDR2 is YNNKEL (reference sequence). DNA for the CDR3: TGTGCCAGCAGCTATCGAGGGCAGAGCTCCTATAATTCACCCCTCCACTTT. Residues: CASSYRGQSSYNSPLHF.

This clone showed up just once. The genes are TRBV10-2 and TRBJ2-7; a possible D gene is TRBD1 (5 bases). The V gene lost 7 bases and the J gene lost 3 bases, with 10 bases spanning the gap. The CDR3 contains 12 residues. Germline V lookup: CDR1 WSHSY, CDR2 SAAADI. The CDR3 protein is CASTQDNYEQYF. The CDR3 bases are TGCGCCAGCACCCAGGACAACTACGAGCAGTACTTC.